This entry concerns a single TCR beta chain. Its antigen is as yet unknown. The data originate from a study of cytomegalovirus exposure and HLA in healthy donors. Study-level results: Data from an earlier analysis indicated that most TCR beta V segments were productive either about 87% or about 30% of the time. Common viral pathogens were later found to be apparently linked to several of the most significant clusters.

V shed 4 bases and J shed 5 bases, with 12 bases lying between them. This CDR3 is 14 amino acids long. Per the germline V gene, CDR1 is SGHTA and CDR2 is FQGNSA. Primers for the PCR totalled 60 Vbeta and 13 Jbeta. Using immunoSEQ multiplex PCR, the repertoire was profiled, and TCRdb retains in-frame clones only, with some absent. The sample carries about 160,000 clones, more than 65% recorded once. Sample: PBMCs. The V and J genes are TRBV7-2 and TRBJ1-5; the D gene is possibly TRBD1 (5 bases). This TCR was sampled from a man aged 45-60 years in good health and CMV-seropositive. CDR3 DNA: TGTGCCAGCAGCTCAAGCGACAGATATCAGCCCCAGCATTTT. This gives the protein CASSSSDRYQPQHF.